The clone carrying this T cell receptor (beta chain) was counted at least ten times. The junction differs from germline at one of its ends, possibly a read error. TCRbeta library preparation incorporated unique molecular identifiers. Each CDR3 protein is one row after TCRdb ran MiXCR on the PCR reads. Here the sample spans approximately 420,000 distinct CDR3 sequences, under 13% being singletons. These data belong to a study of T-cell reconstitution after alpha-beta-depleted transplantation in children. The germline gives CDR1 SGHRS, CDR2 YFSETQ. The CDR3 extends over 14 amino acids. The V and J genes are TRBV5-1 and TRBJ2-7; 14 positions match TRBD2. This clonotype was sampled from a human donor who donated a stem cell graft to a child with acute myeloid leukemia. The sequenced sample was PBMCs from the stem cell graft donor, obtained from the stem cell graft. The CDR3 loop reads CASSLGLAGDEQYF. CDR3 DNA: TGTGCCAGCAGCTTGGGACTAGCGGGAGACGAGCAGTACTTC. The full variable domain, its missing parts supplied by reference TRBV5-1 and TRBJ2-7, is KAGVTQTPRYLIKTRGQQVTLSCSPISGHRSVSWYQQTPGQGLQFLFEYFSETQRNKGNFPGRFSGRQFSNSRSEMNVSTLELGDSALYLCASSLGLAGDEQYFGPGTRLTVT.